The TCR beta chain described here comes from a study of blood T cell repertoires in COVID-19. This CDR3 is 14 amino acids long. The germline V gene has CDR1 SGHRS and CDR2 YFSETQ. With 4 bases clipped from V and 6 bases from J, the junction kept 9 bases outside the gene matches. Repertoires were generated with immunoSEQ multiplex PCR, while TCRdb's copy carries only in-frame clones and drops some. This sample has 50,000 to 65,000 clones; roughly 76% occur once, and the top ten carry approximately 5.4%. This sequence was found in a woman aged 55-70 years with acute or convalescent COVID-19. The chain couples TRBV5-1 to TRBJ2-5, with TRBD2 matching 7 bases. Source material: peripheral blood. CDR3 amino acids: CASSSREGRQTQYF. DNA for the CDR3: TGCGCCAGCAGCAGTAGGGAGGGCAGGCAGACCCAGTACTTC.